The 3 T cell receptor beta chains below were found in one sample sequenced in a study of vaccination effects on CD4 cells after COVID-19. TCRdb's table, derived via immunoSEQ multiplex PCR, lists solely in-frame clones and lacks some. This sample carries approximately 57,000 clones, around 73% of them seen once, and the ten largest clones take approximately 4.5%. A 10-day culture period preceded the isolation of CD4+ T cells. Participants were given two doses of BNT162b2 or mRNA-1273 vaccine. No cognate antigen is known for these TCRs. The input for sequencing was CD4+ T cells from PBMCs cultured without peptide, taken after COVID-19 vaccination. The receptors originated from a human donor who received a COVID-19 vaccine.

The chain is built from TRBV27 and TRBJ1-6, with unresolved D. The CDR3 length is 15 residues. Germline V gene lookup returns CDR1 MNHEY and CDR2 SMNVEV (reference sequence). The V gene lost 2 bases and the J gene lost 5 bases, with 10 bases spanning the gap. CDR3 in amino acids: CASSLKGGNNSPLHF. The CDR3 DNA follows: TGTGCCAGCAGTTTAAAGGGAGGGAATAATTCACCCCTCCACTTT.

Here the CDR3 DNA reads TGTGCCAGCAGCTTGGACCCCTCAGCTCAGCCCCAGCATTTT. Translation gives CASSLDPSAQPQHF. The rearrangement joins TRBV7-2 to TRBJ1-5; unclear D gene. V was clipped by 3 bases and J by 6 bases, with 12 bases between them. The germline V gene has CDR1 SGHTA and CDR2 FQGNSA. The CDR3 is 14 residues long.

The chain combines TRBV7-2 with TRBJ1-5; D remains ambiguous. CDR1 and CDR2 from the germline V gene are SGHTA and FQGNSA. V was shortened by 3 bases and J by 3 bases, with 3 bases between the two germline ends. This CDR3 has 12 amino acids. CDR3 residues: CASSLNNQPQHF. DNA of the CDR3: TGTGCCAGCAGCTTGAACAATCAGCCCCAGCATTTT.